This is a list of T cell receptor beta chains from one sample in a study of blood T cell repertoires in COVID-19. Sequenced by immunoSEQ multiplex PCR; TCRdb stores in-frame clones only, minus some. Of over 150,000 clones detected, approximately 85% appear once; the ten largest clones hold around 0.63%. Sequences were obtained from peripheral blood. The receptors were sampled from a man aged 55 to 70 with COVID-19, enrolled during active disease. Each CDR3 is given with its conserved first and last residue. The D gene is left open where the match is weak. The size field is filled for only some rows; it gives once, few, many or a size class.

d_gene | j_gene | v_gene | abundance | CDR3nt | CDR3aa
TRBD1 | TRBJ1-3 | TRBV28 | NA | TGTGCCAGCAGGGGGACAGGGTCTGGAAACACCATATATTTT | CASRGTGSGNTIYF
NA | TRBJ1-2 | TRBV30 | NA | TGTGCCTGGAGTGCACAGGGTCTCTATGGCTACACCTTC | CAWSAQGLYGYTF
TRBD1 | TRBJ2-7 | TRBV5-1 | NA | TGCGCCAGCAGCTTGGACAGGGGCGAGCAGTACTTC | CASSLDRGEQYF
NA | TRBJ1-1 | TRBV19 | NA | TGTGCCAGTAGTATCCTTCGGCCGGGGCGGCCAGGGGTGGCTTTCTTT | CASSILRPGRPGVAFF
NA | TRBJ1-6 | TRBV14 | NA | TGTGCCAGCAGCCCGGCGGGGGCTGGGAATTCACCCCTCCACTTT | CASSPAGAGNSPLHF
TRBD2 | TRBJ2-1 | TRBV28 | few | TGTGCCAGCAGAAAGGGACTAGCGGGAGTAGAGCAGTTCTTC | CASRKGLAGVEQFF
NA | TRBJ1-3 | TRBV6-5 | NA | TGTGCCAGCAGTTACGAGGAGTACGGAAACACCATATATTTT | CASSYEEYGNTIYF
TRBD1 | TRBJ1-4 | TRBV4-1 | NA | TGCGCCAGCAGCCAAGTGACAGGGCGAAACGAAAAACTGTTTTTT | CASSQVTGRNEKLFF
TRBD1 | TRBJ1-2 | TRBV6-5 | NA | TGTGCCAGCAGTTACGGATCAGGGGGCTATGGCTACACCTTC | CASSYGSGGYGYTF
NA | TRBJ2-5 | TRBV28 | NA | TGTGCCAGCAGTTCTCCCGGGACACTGGGTGAGACCCAGTACTTC | CASSSPGTLGETQYF
NA | TRBJ1-1 | TRBV29-1 | NA | TGCAGCGTATTAGGACTGGCGAACACTGAAGCTTTCTTT | CSVLGLANTEAFF
TRBD1 | TRBJ1-1 | TRBV7-6 | NA | TGTGCCAGCAGCTTAAAAGGGGCCGGACAGGCCGGCGACACTGAAGCTTTCTTT | CASSLKGAGQAGDTEAFF
NA | TRBJ1-5 | TRBV6-5 | once | TGTGCCAGCAGTTCGGAGGGTAGCAATCAGCCCCAGCATTTT | CASSSEGSNQPQHF
NA | TRBJ1-2 | TRBV5-6 | NA | TGTGCCAGCAGCTTGGACCACAGGGTGAGGGAGAACTATGGCTACACCTTC | CASSLDHRVRENYGYTF
TRBD1 | TRBJ2-2 | TRBV6-7 | NA | TGTGCCAGCAGTTCCCCAAGACAGGGGCCGCTAGGCGGGGAGCTGTTTTTT | CASSSPRQGPLGGELFF
TRBD1 | TRBJ1-5 | TRBV18 | NA | TGTGCCAGCTCCCCATTTGCTGGGACAGACGACAAAAGGCCCCAGCATTTT | CASSPFAGTDDKRPQHF
TRBD1 | TRBJ1-1 | TRBV3-1/TRBV3-2 | few | TGTGCCAGCAGCCATCTTGGACAGGGGATCATGATGAACACTGAAGCTTTCTTT | CASSHLGQGIMMNTEAFF
TRBD2 | TRBJ2-2 | TRBV12-3/TRBV12-4 | NA | TGTGCCAGCAGAACGGGGGGCACCGGGGAGCTGTTTTTT | CASRTGGTGELFF
TRBD2 | TRBJ2-1 | TRBV18 | NA | TGTGCCAGCAGGCTAGCGGGAGACTCCTACAATGAGCAGTTCTTC | CASRLAGDSYNEQFF
NA | TRBJ1-1 | TRBV7-2 | few | TGTGCCAGCAGCTCGAGTGGGGGCAGGAACACTGAAGCTTTCTTT | CASSSSGGRNTEAFF
TRBD2 | TRBJ2-5 | TRBV5-1 | NA | TGCGCCAGCAGCTCGGGACTAGCGGGGATGATAGAGACCCAGTACTTC | CASSSGLAGMIETQYF
NA | TRBJ1-1 | TRBV29-1 | NA | TGCAGCGTTGGAGACTCCGGTGTGGCTTTCTTT | CSVGDSGVAFF
NA | TRBJ2-7 | TRBV21-1 | NA | TGTGCCAGCAGCATGGGGGCGCCTCGGTACGAGCAGTACTTC | CASSMGAPRYEQYF
TRBD2 | TRBJ2-1 | TRBV6-5 | NA | TGTGCCAGCAGTACCGGGAGGGGATACAATGAGCAGTTCTTC | CASSTGRGYNEQFF
TRBD1 | TRBJ2-2 | TRBV27 | once | TGTGCCAGCAGTTTAAGTAGCTTACAGGGGGCGACGGAGCTGTTTTTT | CASSLSSLQGATELFF
NA | TRBJ2-7 | TRBV5-5 | NA | TGTGCCAGCAGCTTGGCCTGGACGGCGGGCGAGCAGTACTTC | CASSLAWTAGEQYF
NA | TRBJ1-1 | TRBV6-2/TRBV6-3 | NA | TGTGCCAGCAGTGATGTTCGGGGGTCAAGGAACACTGAAGCTTTCTTT | CASSDVRGSRNTEAFF
NA | TRBJ1-1 | TRBV28 | NA | TGTGCCAGCAGTCCCCAGTCCGCAGGTTCGGCAGCTTTCTTT | CASSPQSAGSAAFF
NA | TRBJ1-2 | TRBV28 | NA | TGTGCCAGCAGTTTAGGTCAGGAACTCTATGGCTACACCTTC | CASSLGQELYGYTF
NA | TRBJ1-1 | TRBV21-1 | NA | TGTGCCAGCAGCCCTAAAAGAACGAGACAGGGCGGCACTGAAGCTTTCTTT | CASSPKRTRQGGTEAFF
TRBD1 | TRBJ1-1 | TRBV9 | NA | TGTGCCAGCAGCGGATGGGACAGCATGAACACTGAAGCTTTCTTT | CASSGWDSMNTEAFF
TRBD1 | TRBJ1-1 | TRBV27 | once | TGTGCCAGCAGCCGGACAGGAGAAAACACTGAAGCTTTCTTT | CASSRTGENTEAFF
TRBD1 | TRBJ1-2 | TRBV7-8 | few | TGTGCCAGCAGCTTAACCGGGACAGGGCGCTATGGCTACACCTTC | CASSLTGTGRYGYTF
NA | TRBJ2-6 | TRBV11-2 | NA | TGTGCCAGCAGCCCTGAGTCGGGGGCCAACGTCCTGACTTTC | CASSPESGANVLTF
TRBD1 | TRBJ1-2 | TRBV19 | NA | TGTGCCAGTAGCAGGGGGACTAACTATGGCTACACCTTC | CASSRGTNYGYTF
NA | TRBJ1-2 | TRBV29-1 | few | TGCAGCGCCACGTGGGGAAGCGGCTATGGCTACACCTTC | CSATWGSGYGYTF
NA | TRBJ1-1 | TRBV3-1/TRBV3-2 | NA | TGTGCCAGCAGCCAAGGAACTTTTGAAGCTTTCTTT | CASSQGTFEAFF
TRBD1 | TRBJ2-2 | TRBV5-1 | NA | TGCGCCAGCAGCTTGGGGGACAGAACCACCGGGGAGCTGTTTTTT | CASSLGDRTTGELFF
TRBD1 | TRBJ1-5 | TRBV4-3 | NA | TGCGCCAGCAGCCAAGAGAGGGGGCGATATAGCAATCAGCCCCAGCATTTT | CASSQERGRYSNQPQHF
NA | TRBJ1-1 | TRBV11-3 | NA | TGTGCCAGCAGCTTGTCAATGAACACTGAAGCTTTCTTT | CASSLSMNTEAFF
TRBD1 | TRBJ2-3 | TRBV5-1 | NA | TGCGCCAGCACCTGGGACAGGGGTGTTGGGCAGTATTTT | CASTWDRGVGQYF
NA | TRBJ1-3 | TRBV6-6 | once | TGTGCCAGCAGTCAATACCCCTCGGGGGTGACGGGAAACACCATATATTTT | CASSQYPSGVTGNTIYF
TRBD1 | TRBJ2-7 | TRBV5-1 | NA | TGCGCCAGCAGCTCAGGGACAGCCTCCTACGAGCAGTACTTC | CASSSGTASYEQYF
NA | TRBJ1-3 | TRBV21-1 | NA | TGTGCCAGCAGCACGAGGATAACCTCTGGAAACACCATATATTTT | CASSTRITSGNTIYF
NA | TRBJ1-1 | TRBV3-1/TRBV3-2 | NA | TGTGCCAGCAGAATAGGTGGGGGGGTGGCTGAAGCTTTCTTT | CASRIGGGVAEAFF
TRBD1 | TRBJ1-3 | TRBV9 | once | TGTGCCAGCAGCCAAACACAGGGGGCTTTATCTGGAAACACCATATATTTT | CASSQTQGALSGNTIYF
TRBD1 | TRBJ1-2 | TRBV18 | NA | TGTGCCAGCTCACCTCGGACAGGGAACTATGGCTACACCTTC | CASSPRTGNYGYTF
NA | TRBJ1-5 | TRBV20-1 | NA | TGCAGTGCTAGTTCCCTTTCCCAGCCCCAGCATTTT | CSASSLSQPQHF
NA | TRBJ1-1 | TRBV2 | NA | TGTGCCACCAAGGGGGGCGGGGGCAGACCAAACACTGAAGCTTTCTTT | CATKGGGGRPNTEAFF
TRBD2 | TRBJ2-2 | TRBV19 | NA | TGTGCCAGTAGTCCCTTAAGGACTAGCGGGTCAACCGGGGAGCTGTTTTTT | CASSPLRTSGSTGELFF
NA | TRBJ1-2 | TRBV25-1 | NA | TGTGCCAGCAGTGACAGGGTCTATGGCTACACCTTC | CASSDRVYGYTF